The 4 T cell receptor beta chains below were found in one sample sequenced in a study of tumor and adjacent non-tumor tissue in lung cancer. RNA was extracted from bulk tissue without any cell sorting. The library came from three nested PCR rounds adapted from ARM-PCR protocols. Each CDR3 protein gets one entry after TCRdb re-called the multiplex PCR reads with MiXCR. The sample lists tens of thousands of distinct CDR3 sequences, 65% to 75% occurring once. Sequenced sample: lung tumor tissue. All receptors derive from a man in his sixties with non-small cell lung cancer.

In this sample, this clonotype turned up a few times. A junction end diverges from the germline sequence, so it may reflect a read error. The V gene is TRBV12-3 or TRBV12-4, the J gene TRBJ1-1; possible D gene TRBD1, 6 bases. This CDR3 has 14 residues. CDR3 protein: CTSSPPGQPTEAFF. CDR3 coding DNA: TGTACCAGCAGCCCGCCTGGACAGCCCACTGAAGCTTTCTTT.

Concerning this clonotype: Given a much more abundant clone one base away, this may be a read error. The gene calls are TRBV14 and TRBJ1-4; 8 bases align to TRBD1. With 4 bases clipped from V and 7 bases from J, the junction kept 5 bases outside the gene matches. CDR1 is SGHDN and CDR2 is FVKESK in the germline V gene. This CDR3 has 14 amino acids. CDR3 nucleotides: TGTGCCAGCAGCCTACAGGGGGGAGTTGAAAAACTGTTTTTT. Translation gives CASSLQGGVEKLFF.

CDR3 coding DNA: TGTGCCAGCGGCTCCATCGGGAGGCAGGATGAGCAGTTCTTC. Translation: CASGSIGRQDEQFF. The chain recombines TRBV11-1 with TRBJ2-1; 7 nucleotides align to TRBD2. The CDR3 totals 14 residues. Germline V gene lookup returns CDR1 SGHAT and CDR2 FQDESV (reference sequence). J gave up 8 bases and V 8 bases, and 12 bases lay outside the gene matches.

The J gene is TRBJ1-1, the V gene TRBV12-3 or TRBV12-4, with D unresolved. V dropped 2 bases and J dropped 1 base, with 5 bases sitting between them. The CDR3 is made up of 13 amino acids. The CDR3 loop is CASSLLRNTEAFF. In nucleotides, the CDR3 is TGTGCCAGCAGTTTATTACGGAACACTGAAGCTTTCTTT.